These 12 T cell receptor beta chains originate from one sample sequenced in a study of T cell responses to AZD1222 COVID-19 vaccine. The assay was immunoSEQ multiplex PCR, and TCRdb's table has in-frame clones only and misses some. The table has around 89,000 clones, about 89% seen once. The input for sequencing was peripheral blood, taken 28 days after the second AZD1222 dose. The receptors here all came from an adult who received the AZD1222 COVID-19 vaccine.

A few counts support this clone. The chain links TRBV19 to TRBJ1-1; no definite D call. Deletions cut 0 bases from V and 1 base from J, with 6 bases between. In germline, CDR1 is LNHDA, CDR2 SQIVND (reference sequence). The CDR3 totals 14 residues. The CDR3 DNA reads as TGTGCCAGTAGTATAGATGGCAGGAACACTGAAGCTTTCTTT. Translated, it gives CASSIDGRNTEAFF.

The rearrangement uses TRBV4-1 and TRBJ1-5, with D unresolved. The germline V gene has CDR1 MGHRA and CDR2 YSYEKL. The CDR3 loop spans 16 amino acids. The V and J ends lost 2 bases and 0 bases respectively, with 11 bases between them. The CDR3 DNA reads as TGCGCCAGCAGCCAAAGCCCCGCTTTTAGCAATCAGCCCCAGCATTTT. This codes for CASSQSPAFSNQPQHF.

The chain recombines TRBV28 with TRBJ2-2, with D hard to call. The V end lost 2 bases, the J end lost 6 bases, and 7 bases lay between the germline ends. In germline, CDR1 is MDHEN, CDR2 SYDVKM. This CDR3 has 13 residues. In DNA form, the CDR3 reads TGTGCCAGCAGTTTAGGTTTCCCCGGGGAGCTGTTTTTT. Amino acid sequence: CASSLGFPGELFF.

The chain employs TRBV18 and TRBJ1-2, with D unclear. Germline CDR1 and CDR2: KGHSH and LQKENI. This CDR3 region has 17 residues. Trimming cost V 1 base and J 6 bases, with 21 bases left between them. The CDR3 region is CASSPLESMARGDGYTF. For the CDR3, the DNA is TGTGCCAGCTCACCACTAGAATCGATGGCCCGGGGAGATGGCTACACCTTC.

As for this clone: The junction and the germline gene differ at one end; a read error may be behind it. The rearrangement joins TRBV4-1 to TRBJ2-7; TRBD1 might be the D (6 bases). CDR1 and CDR2 (germline): MGHRA, YSYEKL. The CDR3 contains 14 residues. CDR3 sequence: CASSQFAETGPEDF. CDR3 sequence (DNA): TGCGCCAGCAGCCAATTCGCCGAGACAGGCCCGGAGGACTTC.

Written as DNA, the CDR3 is TGCGCCAGCAGCCAAGAGGACCAGGGCCTTTACGAGCAGTACTTC. It specifies CASSQEDQGLYEQYF. The chain joins TRBV4-1 to TRBJ2-7, with D tentatively TRBD1 (5 bases). Germline lookup yields CDR1 MGHRA and CDR2 YSYEKL. The CDR3 runs to 15 residues. V was cut by 0 bases and J by 4 bases, with 13 bases left in between.

V gene TRBV11-2 combines with J gene TRBJ2-7; D remains unclear. Germline CDR1 is SGHAT and CDR2 is FQNNGV. This CDR3 is built from 14 residues. Trimming removed 1 base at V and 3 bases at J, with 10 bases between. CDR3 nucleotide sequence: TGTGCCAGCAGCTTAGCAGGCTCGGACTACGAGCAGTACTTC. Residues: CASSLAGSDYEQYF.

This chain joins TRBV6-5 and TRBJ1-4; D call uncertain. The germline gives CDR1 MNHEY, CDR2 SVGAGI. CDR3 length: 12 residues. Trimming stripped 8 bases from V and 11 bases from J, with 15 bases between. In DNA, the CDR3 is TGTGCCAGCGAAGACACTGTGATGAAACTGTTTTTT. Translated, it gives CASEDTVMKLFF.

The chain couples TRBV7-2 to TRBJ1-2; 7 bases map to TRBD1. The V gene end was trimmed by 4 bases and the J gene end by 2 bases; junction bases not matched to a gene: 13. This CDR3 has 17 residues. Looked up from germline, CDR1 is SGHTA and CDR2 is FQGNSA. For the CDR3, the DNA is TGTGCCAGCAGCTCACCCGTACAGGGGTCCTTCAACTATGGCTACACCTTC. It codes for CASSSPVQGSFNYGYTF.

This clone was detected only once. This chain joins TRBV6-5 and TRBJ1-1; D not resolved. The V and J ends lost 7 bases and 1 base respectively, with 13 bases between them. This CDR3 is built from 14 residues. CDR1 is MNHEY and CDR2 is SVGAGI in the germline V gene. As DNA, the CDR3 is TGTGCCAGCACCTCCTCCAGACAGAACACTGAAGCTTTCTTT. Translation: CASTSSRQNTEAFF.

Only a few counts were recorded for this clone. The chain carries TRBV3-1 (or the pseudogene TRBV3-2) and TRBJ1-3; weak D call: TRBD1 (6 bases). Trimming left V 2 bases short and J 1 base short, with 18 bases between. Germline loops: CDR1 LGHDT, CDR2 YNNKEL (reference sequence). The CDR3 covers 18 residues. The CDR3 DNA is TGTGCCAGCAGCCAACTCGGCCCGGGGGCTATTTCTGGAAACACCATATATTTT. This sequence encodes CASSQLGPGAISGNTIYF.

This clone was detected once. This chain links TRBV18 with TRBJ2-7; D unresolved. Germline V gene data show CDR1 as KGHSH and CDR2 as LQKENI. The CDR3 is 13 residues long. V lost 3 bases and J 3 bases, leaving 9 bases between the germline ends. The CDR3, as DNA: TGTGCCAGCTCACCTCCGGGTCTCTACGAGCAGTACTTC. Translated, it gives CASSPPGLYEQYF.